This T cell receptor beta chain originates from a study of radiotherapy plus CTLA-4 blockade in lung cancer. Study at large: 15% to 20% of patients responded objectively, and roughly 30% achieved disease control.

Using immunoSEQ multiplex PCR, the repertoire was profiled, and TCRdb retains in-frame clones only, with some absent. The table includes 30,000 to 45,000 clones, approximately 77% detected once. CDR3 length: 15 amino acids. Germline CDR1 and CDR2: MNHNS and SASEGT. The V end was cut by 3 bases, the J end by 0 bases, with 12 bases between. Study results and caveats: Early blood T cell clone dynamics, with interferon-beta, were reported to best predict response.

In regard to this clone: No antigen is known for it.

This clonotype was sampled from a human donor with non-small cell lung cancer who had stable disease on radiotherapy plus ipilimumab. The chain couples TRBV6-1 to TRBJ2-7; TRBD1 might be the D (7 bases). This specimen was peripheral blood, taken from a patient treated with radiotherapy plus ipilimumab. CDR3 loop: CASSEEGQLSYEQYF. CDR3 in DNA: TGTGCCAGCAGTGAGGAGGGACAGCTCTCCTACGAGCAGTACTTC.